One sample yielded the 26 T cell receptor beta chains listed below, sequenced in a study of blood T cell repertoires in COVID-19. Sequenced by immunoSEQ multiplex PCR; TCRdb stores in-frame clones only, minus some. The table lists 150,000 to 170,000 clones, over 60% of them singletons, with 3.7% in the top ten. The sequenced material came from peripheral blood. These receptors came from a woman older than 75 with acute or convalescent COVID-19.

This rearrangement joins TRBV18 to TRBJ2-2, with 7 positions matching TRBD1. The CDR3 is 14 residues long. Unmatched junction bases numbered 4, after V lost 4 bases and J lost 5 bases. The germline V gene has CDR1 KGHSH and CDR2 LQKENI. CDR3 coding DNA: TGTGCCAGCTCACAGGGACAGACAACCGGGGAGCTGTTTTTT. This codes for CASSQGQTTGELFF.

The chain uses TRBV19 and TRBJ2-1, with 11 bases lining up with TRBD2. The junction had 8 bases not matched to a gene; V was cut back by 5 bases and J by 5 bases. The CDR3 has 16 amino acids. Germline V lookup: CDR1 LNHDA, CDR2 SQIVND (reference sequence). The DNA of the CDR3 is TGTGCCAGTAGTCCTCGACTAGCGGGAAAGAACAATGAGCAGTTCTTC. Encoded protein: CASSPRLAGKNNEQFF.

About this clone itself: The sample carries other DNA sequences with the same CDR3. This chain joins TRBV24-1 and TRBJ1-1; tentatively, D is TRBD1 (6 bases). Germline CDR1 is KGHDR and CDR2 is SFDVKD. V lost 0 bases to trimming and J lost 8 bases, with 6 bases between them. CDR3 length: 12 residues. The CDR3 spells CATSDLTGEAFF. CDR3 DNA: TGTGCCACCAGTGATTTGACAGGGGAAGCTTTCTTT.

This chain links TRBV4-2 with TRBJ2-1; 10 nucleotides agree with TRBD2. Losses at the gene ends were 0 bases for V and 7 bases for J; bases not matched to a gene: 6. This CDR3 contains 16 residues. Germline values: CDR1 LGHNA, CDR2 YNFKEQ. The CDR3 here is CASSQEGASGRNEQFF. In DNA form, the CDR3 reads TGTGCCAGCAGCCAAGAAGGGGCTAGCGGGAGAAATGAGCAGTTCTTC.

This rearrangement joins TRBV5-6 to TRBJ1-6; weak D call: TRBD1 (5 bases). This CDR3 spans 16 amino acids. V gave up 3 bases and J gave up 4 bases, with 14 bases separating them. Germline V lookup: CDR1 SGHDT, CDR2 YYEEEE. For the CDR3, the DNA is TGTGCCAGCAGCTCGTGGCATACAGGTTATAATTCACCCCTCCACTTT. It codes for CASSSWHTGYNSPLHF.

A few counts support this clone. This rearrangement joins TRBV6-5 to TRBJ2-7; 11 bases are shared with TRBD2. With 5 bases clipped from V and 2 bases from J, the junction kept 5 bases outside the gene matches. CDR1 is MNHEY and CDR2 is SVGAGI in the germline V gene. This CDR3 region has 15 residues. The CDR3 is CASSPYSGGAYEQYF. CDR3 sequence (DNA): TGTGCCAGCAGTCCCTATAGCGGGGGGGCCTACGAGCAGTACTTC.

The genes are TRBV6-6 and TRBJ1-1, with D unresolved. The germline gives CDR1 MNHNY, CDR2 SVGAGI (reference sequence). Trimming stripped 2 bases from V and 0 bases from J, with 7 bases between. The CDR3 contains 14 residues. CDR3 bases: TGTGCCAGCAGTTACGAGGGCCTGAACACTGAAGCTTTCTTT. It codes for CASSYEGLNTEAFF.

This chain connects TRBV6-5 to TRBJ2-7; perhaps TRBD1 as D (5 bases). Germline V lookup: CDR1 MNHEY, CDR2 SVGAGI. The CDR3 is made up of 13 amino acids. Between the trimmed V and J ends, which lost 7 bases and 0 bases, there was a span of 10 bases. The CDR3 loop reads CASKETASYEQYF. The CDR3, as DNA: TGTGCCAGCAAAGAGACAGCCTCCTACGAGCAGTACTTC.

The V call is TRBV2, the J call TRBJ2-1, with D possibly being TRBD1 (6 bases). Trimming removed 1 base from V and 2 bases from J, with 12 bases in between. The CDR3 sequence is 16 residues long. Germline assignment: CDR1 SNHLY and CDR2 FYNNEI. CDR3 residues: CASSEEEGVPYNEQFF. The CDR3, as DNA: TGTGCCAGCAGTGAAGAAGAGGGGGTTCCCTACAATGAGCAGTTCTTC.

The V gene is TRBV10-1, the J gene TRBJ2-1, with TRBD1 matching 7 bases. CDR1 WNHNN and CDR2 SYGVQD come from the germline V gene (reference sequence). J was trimmed by 10 bases and V by 6 bases; bases with no gene match: 9. CDR3 size: 13 residues. The CDR3 is CASRRTGSHEQFF. CDR3 DNA sequence: TGCGCCAGCAGGAGGACAGGTTCGCACGAGCAGTTCTTC.

This clone is a singleton in its sample. The chain couples TRBV20-1 to TRBJ1-6; no clear D. This CDR3 is 14 amino acids long. CDR1 is DFQATT and CDR2 is SNEGSKA in the germline V gene (reference sequence). The V end lost 3 bases, the J end lost 8 bases, and 14 bases lay between the germline ends. This CDR3 reads CSASMRGWDSPLHF. The DNA of the CDR3 is TGCAGTGCTAGTATGCGGGGTTGGGATTCACCCCTCCACTTT.

This chain links TRBV5-1 with TRBJ1-5; a weak D match, TRBD1 (5 bases). Per germline, CDR1 SGHRS and CDR2 YFSETQ. Between the trimmed V and J ends, which lost 4 bases and 4 bases, there was a span of 12 bases. The CDR3 covers 14 residues. This CDR3 reads CASSPDKGNQPQHF. CDR3 coding DNA: TGCGCCAGCAGCCCGGACAAGGGAAATCAGCCCCAGCATTTT.

This clone was counted between two and nine times. The gene calls are TRBV2 and TRBJ2-2; D gene uncertain. Per germline, CDR1 SNHLY and CDR2 FYNNEI. The V gene lost 0 bases and the J gene lost 0 bases, with 8 bases spanning the gap. The CDR3 runs to 16 residues. The CDR3 sequence: CASSEAPSPNTGELFF. Here the CDR3 DNA reads TGTGCCAGCAGTGAAGCGCCGAGTCCGAACACCGGGGAGCTGTTTTTT.

This chain joins TRBV5-1 and TRBJ2-3; TRBD2 agrees at 13 bases. The length of the CDR3 is 19 residues. Germline CDR1 reads SGHRS; CDR2 reads YFSETQ. The junction had 11 bases not matched to a gene; V was cut back by 1 base and J by 3 bases. CDR3 sequence: CASSLFGGVGLAGTDTQYF. CDR3 coding DNA: TGCGCCAGCAGCTTGTTTGGTGGTGTGGGACTAGCGGGGACAGATACGCAGTATTTT.

The sample holds a few counts of this clone. The rearrangement uses TRBV3-1 (or the pseudogene TRBV3-2) and TRBJ2-7; D call uncertain. Trimming removed 2 bases from V and 2 bases from J, with 4 bases in between. Germline V gene lookup returns CDR1 LGHDT and CDR2 YNNKEL (reference sequence). This CDR3 contains 12 residues. CDR3 nucleotides: TGTGCCAGCAGCCAAACACCCTACGAGCAGTACTTC. Amino acid sequence: CASSQTPYEQYF.

The rearrangement uses TRBV30 and TRBJ1-1; 7 nucleotides agree with TRBD1. The CDR3 is 12 amino acids. Per the germline V gene, CDR1 is GTSNPN and CDR2 is SVGIG (reference sequence). The junction had 4 bases not matched to a gene; V was cut back by 5 bases and J by 4 bases. In DNA form, the CDR3 reads TGTGCCTGGGACAGGGTGGGCACTGAAGCTTTCTTT. Its protein product is CAWDRVGTEAFF.

The CDR3 sequence: CASSRGTVNNEKLFF. The CDR3 coding sequence is TGTGCCAGCAGTCGCGGGACAGTCAATAATGAAAAACTGTTTTTT. The V call is TRBV6-2 or TRBV6-3, the J call TRBJ1-4, with TRBD1 matching 7 bases. From germline, CDR1 is MNHEY and CDR2 SVGEGT. The V segment lost 5 bases and the J segment 4 bases; nucleotides outside the gene matches: 7. This CDR3 comprises 15 residues.

V and J are TRBV27 and TRBJ2-6, with D possibly matching TRBD2 (6 bases). The CDR3 is 14 amino acids. CDR1 is MNHEY, CDR2 SMNVEV, per germline (reference sequence). Trimming left V 3 bases short and J 4 bases short, with 7 bases between. Written as DNA, the CDR3 is TGTGCCAGCAGTTTTCTAGCGGGGGCCAACGTCCTGACTTTC. Translation: CASSFLAGANVLTF.

The V call is TRBV3-1 (or the pseudogene TRBV3-2), the J call TRBJ2-1; D uncertain. Germline CDR1 reads LGHDT; CDR2 reads YNNKEL (reference sequence). This CDR3 is 12 amino acids long. Deletions cut 5 bases from V and 9 bases from J, with 11 bases between. CDR3 coding DNA: TGTGCCAGCAGCTTGGTTAGTGGTGAGCAGTTCTTC. Encoded protein: CASSLVSGEQFF.

The chain recombines TRBV29-1 with TRBJ1-6; D uncertain. Germline V CDR1 and CDR2: SQVTM, ANQGSEA. This CDR3 has 13 amino acids. Trimming stripped 6 bases from V and 8 bases from J, with 14 bases between. In DNA form, the CDR3 reads TGCAGCGTGCGTCAACACGGGGATTCACCCCTCCACTTT. Translation gives CSVRQHGDSPLHF.

The CDR3 DNA is TGTGCCGGACGGGACAGGGGGCGCGAAGGCTACACCTTC. Its protein product is CAGRDRGREGYTF. This rearrangement joins TRBV2 to TRBJ1-2, with 12 positions matching TRBD1. From germline, CDR1 is SNHLY and CDR2 FYNNEI. The CDR3 covers 13 residues. Trimming at V came to 11 bases and at J to 8 bases, leaving 9 bases not matched to a gene.

The chain has TRBV5-1 and TRBJ2-7, with D possibly TRBD1 on 5 matching bases. The CDR3 runs to 13 residues. Germline CDR1 is SGHRS and CDR2 is YFSETQ. Trimming cost V 4 bases and J 4 bases, with 12 bases left between them. The CDR3 spells CASSATGNYEQYF. Written as DNA, the CDR3 is TGCGCCAGCAGCGCTACAGGAAATTACGAGCAGTACTTC.

CDR3 in amino acids: CASSLTGQSYEQYF. For the CDR3, the DNA is TGTGCCAGCAGCTTAACGGGACAGTCCTACGAGCAGTACTTC. V gene TRBV7-2 combines with J gene TRBJ2-7, with TRBD1 identical over 7 bases. Germline CDR1 SGHTA, CDR2 FQGNSA. CDR3 length: 14 amino acids. V lost 2 bases to trimming and J lost 1 base; unmatched junction nucleotides: 2.

The genes are TRBV5-1 and TRBJ1-1, with TRBD1 matching 7 bases. The CDR3 covers 14 residues. V trimming: 4 bases; J trimming: 1 base; junction bases outside the gene matches: 4. The germline V gene encodes CDR1 SGHRS and CDR2 YFSETQ. The CDR3 reads CASSIGQANTEAFF. For the CDR3, the DNA is TGCGCCAGCAGCATCGGACAGGCGAACACTGAAGCTTTCTTT.

This clone occurred once. The chain employs TRBV30 and TRBJ2-5, with no clear D. V lost 0 bases and J 5 bases, leaving 10 bases between the germline ends. Germline CDR1 reads GTSNPN; CDR2 reads SVGIG (reference sequence). The CDR3 loop spans 13 amino acids. The CDR3 DNA reads as TGTGCCTGGAGTGTCTTGGGCTACGAGACCCAGTACTTC. It encodes CAWSVLGYETQYF.

V gene TRBV11-2 combines with J gene TRBJ1-1, with D hard to call. Per the germline V gene, CDR1 is SGHAT and CDR2 is FQNNGV. The CDR3 contains 12 residues. Trimming left V 2 bases short and J 9 bases short, with 10 bases between. In nucleotides, the CDR3 is TGTGCCAGCAGCTTATCGGTATCCCAAGCTTTCTTT. This gives the protein CASSLSVSQAFF.